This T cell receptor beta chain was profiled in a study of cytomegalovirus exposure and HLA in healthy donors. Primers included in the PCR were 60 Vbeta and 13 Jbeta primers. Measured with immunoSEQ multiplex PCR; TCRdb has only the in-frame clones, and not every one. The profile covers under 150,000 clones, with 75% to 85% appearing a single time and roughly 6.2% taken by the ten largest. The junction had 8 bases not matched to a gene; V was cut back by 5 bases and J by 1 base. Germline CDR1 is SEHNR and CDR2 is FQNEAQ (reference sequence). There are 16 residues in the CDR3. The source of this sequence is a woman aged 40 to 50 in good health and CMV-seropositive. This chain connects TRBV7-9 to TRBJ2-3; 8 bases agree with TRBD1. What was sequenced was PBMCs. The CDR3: CASSPSGGGGTDTQYF. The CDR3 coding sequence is TGTGCCAGCAGCCCCTCAGGGGGCGGTGGCACAGATACGCAGTATTTT.